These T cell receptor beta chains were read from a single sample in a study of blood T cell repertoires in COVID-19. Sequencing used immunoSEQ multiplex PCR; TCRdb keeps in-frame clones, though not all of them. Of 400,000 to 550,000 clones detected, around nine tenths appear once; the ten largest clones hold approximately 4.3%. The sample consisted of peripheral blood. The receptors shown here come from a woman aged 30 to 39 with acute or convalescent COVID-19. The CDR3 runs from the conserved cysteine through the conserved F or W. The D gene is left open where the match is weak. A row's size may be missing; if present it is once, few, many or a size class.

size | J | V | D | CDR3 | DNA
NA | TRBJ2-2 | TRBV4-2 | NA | CASSQDLQGELFF | TGTGCCAGCAGCCAAGATCTTCAGGGGGAGCTGTTTTTT
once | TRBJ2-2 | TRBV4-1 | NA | CASSQRHRNGVSGELFF | TGCGCCAGCAGCCAAAGGCACAGGAATGGGGTTTCCGGGGAGCTGTTTTTT
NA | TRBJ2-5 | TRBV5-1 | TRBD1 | CASSPGQVIETQYF | TGCGCCAGCAGCCCAGGACAGGTGATAGAGACCCAGTACTTC
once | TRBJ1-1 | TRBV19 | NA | CATKTGDTEAFF | TGTGCCACTAAGACGGGAGACACTGAAGCTTTCTTT
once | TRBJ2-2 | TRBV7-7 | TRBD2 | CASSPSSGGYVTGELFF | TGTGCCAGCAGCCCATCTAGCGGGGGCTACGTCACCGGGGAGCTGTTTTTT
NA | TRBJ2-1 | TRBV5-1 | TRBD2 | CASSSGLAGLNEQFF | TGCGCCAGCAGTTCGGGACTAGCGGGGCTCAATGAGCAGTTCTTC
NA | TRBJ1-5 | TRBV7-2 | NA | CASSTRVGQPQHF | TGTGCCAGCAGCACCAGGGTGGGTCAGCCCCAGCATTTT
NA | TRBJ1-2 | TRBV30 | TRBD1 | CAWGSTGTATFGYTF | TGTGCCTGGGGAAGTACCGGGACAGCAACTTTCGGCTACACCTTC
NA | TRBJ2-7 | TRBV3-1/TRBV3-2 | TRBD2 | CASSLSGTRPYEQYF | TGTGCCAGCAGCCTCTCCGGGACTAGACCCTACGAGCAGTACTTC
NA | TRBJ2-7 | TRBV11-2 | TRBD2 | CASSFGGAYEQYF | TGTGCCAGCAGCTTCGGGGGGGCCTACGAGCAGTACTTC
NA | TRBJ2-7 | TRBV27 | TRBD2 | CASSLRAGGAYEQYF | TGTGCCAGCAGTTTGAGGGCGGGGGGAGCCTACGAGCAGTACTTC
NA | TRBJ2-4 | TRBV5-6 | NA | CASSSANTATKNIQYF | TGTGCCAGCAGCTCTGCTAATACAGCAACCAAAAACATTCAGTACTTC
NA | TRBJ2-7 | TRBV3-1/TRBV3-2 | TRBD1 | CASSHSDRTYEQYF | TGTGCCAGCAGCCACTCGGACAGGACCTACGAGCAGTACTTC
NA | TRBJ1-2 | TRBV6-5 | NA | CASSTDYGYTF | TGTGCCAGCAGTACAGATTATGGCTACACCTTC
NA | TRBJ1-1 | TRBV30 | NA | CAWTFKNTEAFF | TGTGCCTGGACGTTTAAGAACACTGAAGCTTTCTTT
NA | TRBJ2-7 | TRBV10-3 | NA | CAISGRAYEQYF | TGTGCCATCAGTGGGAGGGCCTACGAGCAGTACTTC
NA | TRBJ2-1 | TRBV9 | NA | CASSPRQGMGSNEQFF | TGTGCCAGCAGCCCCCGGCAGGGGATGGGCTCCAATGAGCAGTTCTTC
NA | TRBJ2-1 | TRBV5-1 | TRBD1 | CASSLETGGFDEQFF | TGCGCCAGCAGCTTGGAGACAGGGGGCTTCGATGAGCAGTTCTTC
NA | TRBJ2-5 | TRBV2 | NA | CASSNLGGARETQYF | TGTGCCAGCAGTAACTTGGGGGGGGCGAGAGAGACCCAGTACTTC
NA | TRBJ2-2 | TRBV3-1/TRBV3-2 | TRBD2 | CASSLLAGTSANTGELFF | TGTGCCAGCAGCCTACTAGCGGGGACTAGCGCGAACACCGGGGAGCTGTTTTTT
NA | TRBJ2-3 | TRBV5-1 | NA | CASSLGGAFTDTQYF | TGCGCCAGCAGCCTCGGGGGAGCATTCACAGATACGCAGTATTTT
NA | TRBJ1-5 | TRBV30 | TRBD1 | CAWSLGQKNQPQHF | TGTGCCTGGAGTCTGGGACAGAAGAATCAGCCCCAGCATTTT
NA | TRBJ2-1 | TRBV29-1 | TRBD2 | CSGSAGGPYNEQFF | TGCAGCGGGTCAGCGGGGGGGCCCTACAATGAGCAGTTCTTC
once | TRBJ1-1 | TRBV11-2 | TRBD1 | CASSDDRESVEAFF | TGTGCCAGCAGTGACGACAGGGAGTCTGTTGAAGCTTTCTTT
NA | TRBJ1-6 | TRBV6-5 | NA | CASSYTGVRNSPLHF | TGTGCCAGCAGTTACACCGGGGTCAGAAATTCACCCCTCCACTTT
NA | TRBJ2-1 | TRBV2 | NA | CASDLTVDGLSYNEQFF | TGTGCCAGCGACCTAACGGTTGACGGACTCTCCTACAATGAGCAGTTCTTC
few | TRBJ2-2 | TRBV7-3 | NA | CASSPTATGELFF | TGTGCCAGCAGCCCCACCGCGACCGGGGAGCTGTTTTTT
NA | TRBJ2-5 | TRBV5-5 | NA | CASSLGRLQETQYF | TGTGCCAGCAGCTTGGGCAGGCTCCAAGAGACCCAGTACTTC
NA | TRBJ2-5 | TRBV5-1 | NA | CASSLQGETQYF | TGCGCCAGCAGCTTGCAGGGGGAGACCCAGTACTTC
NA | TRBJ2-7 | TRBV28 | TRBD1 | CASSLRTGLRSYEQYF | TGTGCCAGCAGTCTCCGGACAGGGCTCCGCTCCTACGAGCAGTACTTC
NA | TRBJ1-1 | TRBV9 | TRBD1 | CASSSGQGVRAEAFF | TGTGCCAGCAGCTCGGGACAGGGGGTTCGGGCTGAAGCTTTCTTT
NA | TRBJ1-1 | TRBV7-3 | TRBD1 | CASSLGGFGEAFF | TGTGCCAGCAGCCTAGGGGGCTTTGGTGAAGCTTTCTTT